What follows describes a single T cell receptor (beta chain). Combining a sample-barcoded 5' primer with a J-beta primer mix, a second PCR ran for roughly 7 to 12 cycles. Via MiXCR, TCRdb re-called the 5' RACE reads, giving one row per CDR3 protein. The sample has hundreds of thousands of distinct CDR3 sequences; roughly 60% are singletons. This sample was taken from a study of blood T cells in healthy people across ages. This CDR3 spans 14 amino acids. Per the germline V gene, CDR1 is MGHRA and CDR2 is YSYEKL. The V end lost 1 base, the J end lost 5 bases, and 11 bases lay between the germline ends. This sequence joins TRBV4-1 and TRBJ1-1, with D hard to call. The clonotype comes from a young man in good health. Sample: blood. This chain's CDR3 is CASSQVRQQTEAFF. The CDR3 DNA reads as TGCGCCAGCAGCCAAGTCCGGCAGCAAACTGAAGCTTTCTTT.